A single sample gave rise to the 8 T cell receptor beta chains below, sequenced in a study of blood T cell repertoires in COVID-19 (TCRdb year 2020). Library preparation used the immunoSEQ multiplex PCR assay. TCRdb took over this immuneACCESS table, retaining in-frame rearrangements with V and J assigned. Such tables are incomplete; in checked studies, under half of the missing clones stem from an unresolved V gene, and the remainder is unexplained. The table for this sample lists about 110,000 clones; over 75% of them were counted only once. Clones ranked in the top ten supply roughly 7% of the sample. The sample taken for sequencing was peripheral blood. The receptors shown here come from a woman between 50 and 59 years old with acute or convalescent COVID-19.

The chain uses TRBV6-5 and TRBJ2-2, with a possible D match to TRBD2 (5 bases). Germline V CDR1 and CDR2: MNHEY, SVGAGI. The V end lost 7 bases, the J end lost 4 bases, and 16 bases lay between the germline ends. CDR3 length: 15 residues. In DNA form, the CDR3 reads TGTGCCAGCACCTTAGGGTGGGAGAGCACCGGGGAGCTGTTTTTT. The encoded protein is CASTLGWESTGELFF.

This clone came up a few times. The V call is TRBV19, the J call TRBJ1-4, with TRBD1 as a possible D gene (5 bases). Trimming removed 8 bases at V and 11 bases at J, with 15 bases between. This CDR3 spans 12 amino acids. Germline assignment: CDR1 LNHDA and CDR2 SQIVND (reference sequence). DNA of the CDR3: TGTGCCAGTGCAAACACCCGGGGGAAACTGTTTTTT. Protein sequence: CASANTRGKLFF.

This clone is a singleton in its sample. V usage is TRBV28 and J usage is TRBJ1-5, with D possibly TRBD1 on 5 matching bases. Trimming removed 6 bases from V and 6 bases from J, with 18 bases in between. Germline loops: CDR1 MDHEN, CDR2 SYDVKM. This CDR3 has 15 residues. For the CDR3, the DNA is TGTGCCAGCAGCCGTTATCGACAGACCGGTCAGCCCCAGCATTTT. It translates to CASSRYRQTGQPQHF. Complete variable domain (other parts from reference TRBV28 and TRBJ1-5): DVKVTQSSRYLVKRTGEKVFLECVQDMDHENMFWYRQDPGLGLRLIYFSYDVKMKEKGDIPEGYSVSREKKERFSLILESASTNQTSMYLCASSRYRQTGQPQHFGDGTRLSIL.

V usage is TRBV3-1 (or the pseudogene TRBV3-2) and J usage is TRBJ2-7; 10 bases are shared with TRBD2. Trimming at V came to 5 bases and at J to 3 bases, leaving 4 bases not matched to a gene. CDR1 and CDR2 (germline): LGHDT, YNNKEL (reference sequence). This CDR3 comprises 14 residues. DNA of the CDR3: TGTGCCAGCAGCTTTACTAGCGGGGACTACGAGCAGTACTTC. Encoded protein: CASSFTSGDYEQYF.

CDR3 residues: CASSYTVTGSFYGYTF. The CDR3 bases are TGTGCCAGCAGTTATACGGTGACAGGGAGTTTTTATGGCTACACCTTC. The rearrangement joins TRBV6-5 to TRBJ1-2, with TRBD1 matching over 7 bases. The germline V gene encodes CDR1 MNHEY and CDR2 SVGAGI. The V gene end was trimmed by 3 bases and the J gene end by 5 bases; junction bases not matched to a gene: 12. The CDR3 has 16 residues.

The rearrangement uses TRBV9 and TRBJ1-1; tentative D call: TRBD1 (5 bases). The CDR3 covers 16 residues. Trimming stripped 0 bases from V and 2 bases from J, with 14 bases between. The germline V gene encodes CDR1 SGDLS and CDR2 YYNGEE. This CDR3 is CASSVVKGLRNTEAFF. In nucleotides, the CDR3 is TGTGCCAGCAGCGTAGTAAAGGGGCTGCGAAACACTGAAGCTTTCTTT.

This clone appeared a single time. The chain joins TRBV7-3 to TRBJ1-6, with unresolved D. The CDR3 is 12 residues long. The germline V gene encodes CDR1 SGHTA and CDR2 FQGTGA. Deletions cut 8 bases from V and 5 bases from J, with 7 bases between. The chain's CDR3 is CASAQDNSPLHF. The CDR3 nucleotides are TGTGCCAGCGCCCAGGATAATTCACCCCTCCACTTT.

The CDR3 DNA reads TGTGCCAGTACCTCCGAGTCGGGGAATCAGCCCCAGCATTTT. Amino acid sequence: CASTSESGNQPQHF. The rearrangement links TRBV19 to TRBJ1-5; D remains ambiguous. V lost 7 bases and J lost 4, with 14 bases in between. This CDR3 is 14 amino acids long. Per germline, CDR1 LNHDA and CDR2 SQIVND (reference sequence).